Listed here is a single T cell receptor (beta chain). Its antigen remains unidentified. There are no base qualities to consult, and no much larger clone falls within one base. The library was produced with 5' RACE. The sequencer was an Illumina HiSeq 2000. A universal primer binding site was introduced by template switching, and a unique molecular identifier was present in the final cDNA, enabling accurate counting of TCR cDNA molecules. Specific primers in the conserved constant-segment region were used to synthesize first-strand cDNA for the TCR alpha and beta chains. To control for contamination, every cDNA library was double barcoded, receiving both a SMART-Mk sample barcode and Illumina barcodes. Two successive PCR steps introduced TruSeq adapter sequences along with Illumina sample barcodes. The TCR alpha and beta cDNA libraries were sequenced on the Illumina HiSeq platform using custom primers. For the original study's pipeline: MiGEC was used to process raw reads and extract unique molecular identifiers, and MiXCR was used to find CDR3 positions. Recombination models were inferred per individual with the repgenHMM and IGoR tools using an EM algorithm. Shared clonotype analysis was performed with the tcR package in R, normalizing sharing by the product of cloneset sizes. Out-of-frame nonproductive sequences were analyzed to study raw recombination free of thymic and clonal selection effects. Using fastp trimming at Q25 and MiXCR clonotype assembly, TCRdb reanalyzed the public sequencing data and kept in-frame beta chains. Entries that share a CDR3 protein sequence are merged under the most common genes and DNA. None of the V and J calls come from the authors' own analysis; TCRdb made them. For this sample the table gives around 550,000 distinct CDR3 sequences, of which 12% to 15% were detected only once. The ten most abundant clones make up roughly 0.4% of the sample.

This record comes from a study of identical twins (dated by TCRdb to the mid-2010s). About the investigation overall: TCR alpha and beta repertoires from monozygotic twins, unrelated adults of various ages and cord blood were deep-sequenced to test whether fetal clonotypes persist. Replicate twin experiments were performed at different times using different library preparation protocols to rule out contamination.

All donors were healthy Caucasians. Three pairs of female monozygotic twins, all aged about 18 to 29 years, were included in the twin cohort. Positive isolation kits from Invitrogen were used to isolate CD4+ and CD8+ T cell populations. Broader findings and caveats from the paper: Out-of-frame TCR alpha sequences shared between twins showed an excess of low generation-probability sequences compared with coincidental sharing between unrelated individuals. Fewer insertions were carried by abundant cord blood beta clonotypes, a similar but weaker trend appeared in young adult naive repertoires, and no such trend appeared in memory repertoires. The excess sharing between twins in beta out-of-frame sequences was weaker because fewer shared sequences reduced the signal-to-noise ratio. Invariant T cells such as MAIT and iNKT could partly confound zero-insertion analyses, though diverse VJ usage argued against this for most clonotypes. Because the same donors could not be followed over many years, the conclusions depended on cross-sectional statistical analysis. In monozygotic twins, out-of-frame TCR alpha sharing was systematically underestimated by recombination models, although the models agreed with sharing between unrelated individuals.

Inclusive of the bounding cysteine and phenylalanine, the CDR3 is 14 residues long. This entry keeps only the CDR3 DNA: 42 bases, framed from base 1. The V end loses 9 bases and the J end loses 0 bases, and a stretch of 12 bases separates them. The same sample was also studied in work on yellow fever vaccine responses in identical twins. Per that second paper: The authors reported that the T cell response to vaccination in identical twins appeared partly convergent and partly personalized. In identical twins, the study followed T cell clones that responded to the vaccine with precision.

Sequenced sample: CD4+ T cells sorted from blood. This clonotype was obtained from a woman younger than 30 in good health. This chain is built from TRBV12-3 or TRBV12-4 and TRBJ1-5, with an unclear D gene assignment. The sequenced DNA: TGTGCCAGTTGGCCGGGTTATAGCAATCAGCCCCAGCATTTT. It specifies CASWPGYSNQPQHF.